The clone carrying this T cell receptor (beta chain) was detected only once. Its antigen remains unidentified. The entry originates in a study of T cells in Graves' hyperthyroidism and ophthalmopathy. There were TCR beta CDR3 regions amplified from RNA transcripts. The HTBI set primed first-round TCR CDR3 RT-PCR. TCRdb itself ran the multiplex PCR reads through MiXCR, one entry per CDR3 protein. Here the sample spans fewer than 500,000 distinct CDR3 sequences, 13% being singletons. The CDR3 has 12 amino acids. Trimming at V came to 7 bases and at J to 5 bases, leaving 4 bases not matched to a gene. The study's findings and limits: Ophthalmopathy was identified by the model a median about six months ahead of onset.

Recently diagnosed hyperthyroidism of less than 2 months' duration affected patients aged 18 to 65. Those patients with uncontrolled infection, other autoimmune disease, pregnancy or lactation were excluded. Sequenced material: blood. The genes are TRBV12-3 or TRBV12-4 and TRBJ1-2; 7 bases are a match to TRBD1. The origin of this receptor is a man younger than 45 with Graves' hyperthyroidism that later progressed to Graves' ophthalmopathy. The chain's CDR3 is CASTLDRYGYTF. The CDR3, as DNA: TGTGCCAGCACCCTGGACAGGTATGGCTACACCTTC.